Below, 32 T cell receptor beta chains from the same sample are listed, as sequenced in a study of T cell responses to AZD1222 COVID-19 vaccine. The repertoire was sequenced with immunoSEQ multiplex PCR; TCRdb's copy has only in-frame clones and lacks some. Among 100,000 to 150,000 clones listed, roughly 85% were seen once. The sequences come from peripheral blood, collected on day 0 of AZD1222 vaccination. These receptors were collected from an adult in good health.

The chain recombines TRBV11-3 with TRBJ2-3, with D unclear. The CDR3 loop spans 14 amino acids. Trimming removed 2 bases at V and 2 bases at J, with 8 bases between. The germline V gene has CDR1 SGHNT and CDR2 YENEEA. CDR3 in amino acids: CASSLNRITDTQYF. DNA for the CDR3: TGTGCCAGCAGCTTAAACAGAATCACAGATACGCAGTATTTT. Variable domain in full (rest from reference TRBV11-3 and TRBJ2-3): EAGVVQSPRYKIIEKKQPVAFWCNPISGHNTLYWYLQNLGQGPELLIRYENEEAVDDSQLPKDRFSAERLKGVDSTLKIQPAELGDSAVYLCASSLNRITDTQYFGPGTRLTVL.

This chain links TRBV6-1 with TRBJ2-1, with D perhaps matching TRBD1 or TRBD2 (5 bases each). Trimming shortened V by 3 bases and J by 9 bases, and 9 bases separated the two germline ends. Looked up from germline, CDR1 is MNHNS and CDR2 is SASEGT. The CDR3 sequence is 12 residues long. The CDR3 loop is CASSETRGEQFF. CDR3 in DNA: TGTGCCAGCAGTGAGACGAGGGGTGAGCAGTTCTTC.

J is TRBJ1-2 and V is TRBV5-4; D ambiguous. Germline V gene sequence: CDR1 SGHNT, CDR2 YYREEE (reference sequence). V gave up 2 bases and J gave up 2 bases, with 10 bases separating them. The CDR3 consists of 14 residues. CDR3 sequence reads: CASSLPGGNYGYTF. CDR3 sequence (DNA): TGTGCCAGCAGCTTACCGGGAGGCAACTATGGCTACACCTTC.

This clone was seen only once. The chain is built from TRBV7-8 and TRBJ1-3, with 9 positions matching TRBD1. V lost 3 bases, J lost 7 bases, and 7 bases stayed unmatched. CDR1 and CDR2 (germline): SGHVS, FQNEAQ. CDR3 length equals 15 residues. In DNA, the CDR3 is TGTGCCAGCAGCTTCGGGACAGGGATAGCGAACACCATATATTTT. Translated, it gives CASSFGTGIANTIYF. Full variable domain (outside the CDR3, taken from reference TRBV7-8 and TRBJ1-3): GAGVSQSPRYKVAKRGQDVALRCDPISGHVSLFWYQQALGQGPEFLTYFQNEAQLDKSGLPSDRFFAERPEGSVSTLKIQRTQQEDSAVYLCASSFGTGIANTIYFGEGSWLTVV.

This chain joins TRBV7-9 and TRBJ2-1; D call uncertain. The CDR3 consists of 14 residues. The germline CDR1 and CDR2 sequences are SEHNR and FQNEAQ (reference sequence). Deletions cut 1 base from V and 0 bases from J, with 4 bases between. The CDR3 here is CASSLGGSYNEQFF. CDR3 coding DNA: TGTGCCAGCAGCTTAGGGGGCTCCTACAATGAGCAGTTCTTC.

The chain uses TRBV11-2 and TRBJ2-5; D is unclear. Trimming pared 0 bases from V and 0 bases from J, leaving 5 bases between. The germline gives CDR1 SGHAT, CDR2 FQNNGV. This CDR3 is built from 14 residues. The DNA for the CDR3 is TGTGCCAGCAGCTTAGAGGTGTACCAAGAGACCCAGTACTTC. The encoded protein is CASSLEVYQETQYF.

The rearrangement uses TRBV29-1 and TRBJ2-7; weak D call: TRBD1 (6 bases). Trimming removed 5 bases from V and 4 bases from J, with 18 bases in between. This CDR3 region has 14 residues. The germline V gene has CDR1 SQVTM and CDR2 ANQGSEA. In DNA, the CDR3 is TGCAGCGTTAAAACGACAGGAGGATCTTACGAGCAGTACTTC. Amino acids: CSVKTTGGSYEQYF.

J is TRBJ2-1 and V is TRBV27, with D perhaps TRBD2 (5 bases). CDR1 is MNHEY and CDR2 is SMNVEV in the germline V gene (reference sequence). The CDR3 length is 15 residues. With 5 bases removed from V and 9 bases from J, the gap between germline ends came to 20 bases. The CDR3 region is CASSPELVMGGEQFF. Here the CDR3 DNA reads TGTGCCAGCAGTCCTGAACTAGTTATGGGTGGTGAGCAGTTCTTC.

The V and J genes are TRBV19 and TRBJ2-7, with TRBD1 matching over 7 bases. The CDR3 sequence is 16 residues long. The ends lost 5 bases at V and 0 bases at J; junction bases unmatched: 10. CDR1 and CDR2 from the germline V gene are LNHDA and SQIVND (reference sequence). This CDR3 reads CASSLTGTELSYEQYF. In nucleotides, the CDR3 is TGTGCCAGTAGTTTGACCGGGACAGAGCTCTCCTACGAGCAGTACTTC. The variable domain in full, completed from reference TRBV19 and TRBJ2-7, reads DGGITQSPKYLFRKEGQNVTLSCEQNLNHDAMYWYRQDPGQGLRLIYYSQIVNDFQKGDIAEGYSVSREKKESFPLTVTSAQKNPTAFYLCASSLTGTELSYEQYFGPGTRLTVT.

This clone was recorded only once. This chain connects TRBV5-1 to TRBJ2-7; TRBD1 matches at 12 bases. Per the germline V gene, CDR1 is SGHRS and CDR2 is YFSETQ. This CDR3 region has 17 residues. The V and J ends lost 4 bases and 3 bases, in that order; junction bases with no gene match: 11. DNA for the CDR3: TGCGCCAGCAGCCGGGACAGGGGGCGCAATCGTTTCTACGAGCAGTACTTC. As protein: CASSRDRGRNRFYEQYF. The entire variable domain, with the rest obtained from reference TRBV5-1 and TRBJ2-7, is as follows: KAGVTQTPRYLIKTRGQQVTLSCSPISGHRSVSWYQQTPGQGLQFLFEYFSETQRNKGNFPGRFSGRQFSNSRSEMNVSTLELGDSALYLCASSRDRGRNRFYEQYFGPGTRLTVT.

V is TRBV6-5 and J is TRBJ2-7; 7 positions agree with TRBD2. Looked up from germline, CDR1 is MNHEY and CDR2 is SVGAGI. The V and J ends lost 6 bases and 3 bases, in that order; junction bases with no gene match: 8. The CDR3 sequence is 14 residues long. CDR3 DNA: TGTGCCAGCAGGGCAGCGGGGCGAGACTACGAGCAGTACTTC. It specifies CASRAAGRDYEQYF.

This chain uses TRBV20-1 with TRBJ2-3; no firm D call. CDR1 DFQATT and CDR2 SNEGSKA come from the germline V gene (reference sequence). This CDR3 spans 14 amino acids. The V gene lost 3 bases and the J gene lost 1 base, with 11 bases spanning the gap. CDR3 in DNA: TGCAGTGCTAGTGGGCGATCGGGCACAGATACGCAGTATTTT. Its translation: CSASGRSGTDTQYF.

The chain recombines TRBV19 with TRBJ1-5; 11 positions match TRBD1. The CDR3 runs 15 residues. The germline V gene has CDR1 LNHDA and CDR2 SQIVND (reference sequence). V trimming: 5 bases; J trimming: 5 bases; junction bases outside the gene matches: 5. In nucleotides, the CDR3 is TGTGCCAGTAGTGGGACAGGGGGACGGCATCAGCCCCAGCATTTT. Translating it yields CASSGTGGRHQPQHF.

The chain carries TRBV7-9 and TRBJ1-1; perhaps TRBD1 as D (6 bases). V was shortened by 1 base and J by 1 base, with 10 bases between the two germline ends. This CDR3 comprises 15 residues. Looked up from germline, CDR1 is SEHNR and CDR2 is FQNEAQ (reference sequence). The CDR3 DNA reads as TGTGCCAGCAGCTTAGGGACCAGGGGGAACACTGAAGCTTTCTTT. It yields the protein CASSLGTRGNTEAFF.

The V gene is TRBV27, the J gene TRBJ1-1; no clear D. This CDR3 region has 16 residues. Per the germline V gene, CDR1 is MNHEY and CDR2 is SMNVEV (reference sequence). V was cut by 5 bases and J by 1 base, with 17 bases left in between. CDR3: CASSPSQFRQNTEAFF. The DNA for the CDR3 is TGTGCCAGCAGTCCCTCTCAGTTTAGACAGAACACTGAAGCTTTCTTT.

This rearrangement joins TRBV7-2 to TRBJ2-1; 8 bases align to TRBD2. CDR1 and CDR2 (germline): SGHTA, FQGNSA. The CDR3 runs to 14 residues. The V segment lost 5 bases and the J segment 5 bases; nucleotides outside the gene matches: 5. The CDR3 loop is CASSPRLANNEQFF. CDR3 nucleotide sequence: TGTGCCAGCAGCCCTCGACTAGCGAACAATGAGCAGTTCTTC. Based on the CDR3 plus reference TRBV7-2 and TRBJ2-1, the full variable domain is GAGVSQSPSNKVTEKGKDVELRCDPISGHTALYWYRQSLGQGLEFLIYFQGNSAPDKSGLPSDRFSAERTGGSVSTLTIQRTQQEDSAVYLCASSPRLANNEQFFGPGTRLTVL.

The rearrangement uses TRBV7-8 and TRBJ1-2; possibly TRBD1 for D (5 bases). Germline assignment: CDR1 SGHVS and CDR2 FQNEAQ. The CDR3 spans 15 residues. Trimming took 4 bases from V and 7 from J, leaving 19 bases between them. The CDR3 loop is CASSSRGGEGSGYTF. The CDR3 nucleotides are TGTGCCAGCAGCTCCCGGGGGGGTGAAGGGAGTGGCTACACCTTC.

Only a few counts were recorded for this clone. V usage is TRBV7-2 and J usage is TRBJ2-7; D is unresolved. This CDR3 region has 14 residues. In germline, CDR1 is SGHTA, CDR2 FQGNSA. The V gene lost 2 bases and the J gene lost 3 bases, with 11 bases spanning the gap. As DNA, the CDR3 is TGTGCCAGCAGCTTACTTGGTAGCAGCTACGAGCAGTACTTC. It codes for CASSLLGSSYEQYF.

The chain recombines TRBV7-6 with TRBJ2-2, with D unclear. Trimming removed 8 bases at V and 6 bases at J, with 4 bases between. This CDR3 is built from 10 residues. CDR1 SGHVS and CDR2 FNYEAQ come from the germline V gene. The CDR3 bases are TGTGCCAGCCGAGCCGGGGAGCTGTTTTTT. This codes for CASRAGELFF.

The chain carries TRBV28 and TRBJ2-1; 9 bases are shared with TRBD1. The CDR3 consists of 15 residues. Germline V CDR1 and CDR2: MDHEN, SYDVKM. With V trimmed by 3 bases and J by 7 bases, 7 bases remained unmatched. The CDR3: CASSFLQGALNEQFF. The CDR3 coding sequence is TGTGCCAGCAGTTTTCTACAGGGGGCGTTGAATGAGCAGTTCTTC.

The chain employs TRBV6-5 and TRBJ2-7, with TRBD2 matching 8 bases. The germline gives CDR1 MNHEY, CDR2 SVGAGI. This CDR3 contains 12 residues. Trimming cost V 8 bases and J 3 bases; bases outside gene matches: 3. The CDR3 here is CASARGGYEQYF. The DNA for the CDR3 is TGTGCCAGCGCCCGGGGGGGCTACGAGCAGTACTTC.

The chain joins TRBV28 to TRBJ1-4; TRBD1 matches at 7 bases. Trimming cost V 5 bases and J 13 bases; bases outside gene matches: 7. Germline V lookup: CDR1 MDHEN, CDR2 SYDVKM. The CDR3 extends over 12 amino acids. Written as DNA, the CDR3 is TGTGCCAGCAGTACGGGACAGTTTAGACTGTTTTTT. It specifies CASSTGQFRLFF.

J is TRBJ2-7 and V is TRBV19; 10 bases match TRBD2. The V and J ends lost 5 bases and 0 bases, in that order; junction bases with no gene match: 4. The germline gives CDR1 LNHDA, CDR2 SQIVND (reference sequence). There are 15 residues in the CDR3. The chain's CDR3 is CASSLAGGTSYEQYF. The CDR3 bases are TGTGCCAGTAGTTTAGCGGGAGGTACCTCCTACGAGCAGTACTTC.

The rearrangement links TRBV28 to TRBJ1-4; D possibly corresponds to TRBD1 (6 bases). CDR1 is MDHEN and CDR2 is SYDVKM in the germline V gene. V lost 8 bases, J lost 8 bases, and 15 bases lay in between. The CDR3 runs to 13 residues. CDR3 coding DNA: TGTGCCAGCCAAACGGGGGCGAGGGAAAAACTGTTTTTT. Translating gives CASQTGAREKLFF. The variable domain in full, completed from reference TRBV28 and TRBJ1-4, reads DVKVTQSSRYLVKRTGEKVFLECVQDMDHENMFWYRQDPGLGLRLIYFSYDVKMKEKGDIPEGYSVSREKKERFSLILESASTNQTSMYLCASQTGAREKLFFGSGTQLSVL.

This sequence joins TRBV19 and TRBJ1-5, with 7 bases matching TRBD1. Germline V gives CDR1 LNHDA, CDR2 SQIVND (reference sequence). V lost 4 bases to trimming and J lost 2 bases; unmatched junction nucleotides: 5. The CDR3 is 15 residues long. The CDR3 spells CASSTVGTGNQPQHF. CDR3 coding DNA: TGTGCCAGTAGTACCGTAGGGACAGGCAATCAGCCCCAGCATTTT.

The chain combines TRBV6-1 with TRBJ1-5; possible D gene TRBD1, 5 bases. The CDR3 contains 17 residues. The germline V and J ends were trimmed by 1 base and 6 bases, with 19 bases remaining between them. CDR1 is MNHNS, CDR2 SASEGT, per germline. The CDR3 bases are TGTGCCAGCAGTGAAGATTGGGGGGAAGGGCCTATTCAGCCCCAGCATTTT. Residues: CASSEDWGEGPIQPQHF.

The chain is built from TRBV18 and TRBJ1-6, with D possibly matching TRBD1 (5 bases). The V gene lost 0 bases and the J gene lost 10 bases, with 13 bases spanning the gap. Germline V lookup: CDR1 KGHSH, CDR2 LQKENI. CDR3 length equals 15 residues. CDR3 sequence (DNA): TGTGCCAGCTCACCACCGGCGGGGGAGTCCTCACCCCTCCACTTT. Translating it yields CASSPPAGESSPLHF.

V gene TRBV18 combines with J gene TRBJ2-3; D gene ambiguous. This CDR3 comprises 14 residues. Trimming took 1 base from V and 6 from J, leaving 11 bases between them. The V gene's germline CDR1 is KGHSH and CDR2 LQKENI. CDR3 residues: CASSPQSKSDTQYF. The DNA for the CDR3 is TGTGCCAGCTCACCACAATCGAAGAGTGATACGCAGTATTTT.

This clone was counted a single time. This chain links TRBV4-1 with TRBJ1-4, with D possibly being TRBD1 (5 bases). The germline CDR1 and CDR2 sequences are MGHRA and YSYEKL. This CDR3 has 15 residues. With 1 base removed from V and 12 bases from J, the gap between germline ends came to 18 bases. CDR3 loop: CASSQVESAGRELFF. The CDR3 DNA sequence: TGCGCCAGCAGCCAAGTGGAATCGGCAGGGAGAGAACTGTTTTTT.

This clone was picked up a small number of times. This chain joins TRBV6-4 and TRBJ1-2; TRBD1 is a possible D gene (6 bases). The CDR3 has 15 residues. Trimming took 0 bases from V and 4 from J, leaving 12 bases between them. Per the germline V gene, CDR1 is MRHNA and CDR2 is SNTAGT. CDR3: CASSDSIGGTYGYTF. The CDR3 DNA sequence: TGTGCCAGCAGTGACTCGATCGGGGGCACCTATGGCTACACCTTC.

The rearrangement joins TRBV9 to TRBJ2-2; 9 positions match TRBD1. Trimming cost V 4 bases and J 7 bases; bases outside gene matches: 11. Germline V gene sequence: CDR1 SGDLS, CDR2 YYNGEE. There are 16 residues in the CDR3. CDR3 in DNA: TGTGCCAGCAGCCACGGGGGACAGGGTACGGTCGGGGAGCTGTTTTTT. Protein: CASSHGGQGTVGELFF.

This clone came up a few times. The rearrangement links TRBV5-1 to TRBJ2-1, with 7 bases identical to TRBD2. There are 13 residues in the CDR3. Germline lookup yields CDR1 SGHRS and CDR2 YFSETQ. The junction had 3 bases not matched to a gene; V was cut back by 0 bases and J by 9 bases. As DNA, the CDR3 is TGCGCCAGCAGCTTGGCGGGAGGCGTTGAGCAGTTCTTC. This translates into CASSLAGGVEQFF.